The 30 T cell receptor beta chains listed next were all sequenced from one sample in a study of cytomegalovirus exposure and HLA in healthy donors. Produced via immunoSEQ multiplex PCR; TCRdb's table is partial and in-frame only. The sample consists of around 200,000 clones, roughly three quarters of them appearing once. Sequenced: PBMCs. These receptors were taken from a woman aged 25 to 39 in good health and CMV-seronegative.

This clone has a count of ten or more. J is TRBJ1-2 and V is TRBV5-1; TRBD1 agrees at 8 bases. Germline CDR1 and CDR2: SGHRS and YFSETQ. The V and J ends lost 0 bases and 4 bases, in that order; junction bases with no gene match: 8. This CDR3 region has 16 residues. The CDR3 here is CASSLVPSDRGYGYTF. The DNA for the CDR3 is TGCGCCAGCAGCTTGGTACCCAGCGACAGGGGCTATGGCTACACCTTC.

The chain links TRBV5-6 to TRBJ1-1; no definite D call. This CDR3 has 12 amino acids. V lost 0 bases, J lost 7 bases, and 7 bases lay in between. The germline V gene encodes CDR1 SGHDT and CDR2 YYEEEE. Here the CDR3 reads CASSLGESEAFF. CDR3 in DNA: TGTGCCAGCAGCTTGGGGGAGAGTGAAGCTTTCTTT.

This chain links TRBV29-1 with TRBJ1-2; 9 nucleotides align to TRBD1. CDR1 and CDR2 from the germline V gene are SQVTM and ANQGSEA. The CDR3 extends over 13 amino acids. V lost 3 bases to trimming and J lost 7 bases; unmatched junction nucleotides: 6. CDR3 residues: CSVDGGQGAGYTF. The CDR3 DNA reads as TGCAGCGTTGATGGGGGACAGGGCGCTGGCTACACCTTC.

This chain connects TRBV30 to TRBJ2-2, with a tentative D call TRBD1 (5 bases). The germline V gene has CDR1 GTSNPN and CDR2 SVGIG (reference sequence). V was pared by 1 base and J by 2 bases, with 8 bases between. The CDR3 contains 14 residues. The CDR3 spells CAWSAGLNTGELFF. The CDR3 DNA is TGTGCCTGGAGTGCAGGGCTTAACACCGGGGAGCTGTTTTTT.

There are many counts of this clone. J is TRBJ2-2 and V is TRBV7-7; unclear D gene. The V and J ends lost 8 bases and 1 base respectively, with 17 bases between them. Looked up from germline, CDR1 is SSHAT and CDR2 is FNYEAQ (reference sequence). This CDR3 spans 16 amino acids. CDR3 in DNA: TGTGCCAGCGCCCCAGGTCGGCTCCTGAACACCGGGGAGCTGTTTTTT. Protein sequence: CASAPGRLLNTGELFF.

This clone was counted a single time. The V gene is TRBV18, the J gene TRBJ2-5; D possibly corresponds to TRBD2 (5 bases). The germline V gene has CDR1 KGHSH and CDR2 LQKENI. Trimming left V 1 base short and J 2 bases short, with 5 bases between. CDR3 size: 13 residues. The CDR3 DNA reads TGTGCCAGCTCACCACAGCGGCAAGAGACCCAGTACTTC. Translating it yields CASSPQRQETQYF.

CDR3 sequence: CAISHGAGNQPQHF. CDR3 coding DNA: TGTGCCATCAGCCATGGGGCAGGTAATCAGCCCCAGCATTTT. The J gene is TRBJ1-5, the V gene TRBV10-3; TRBD1 might be the D (5 bases). The CDR3 loop spans 14 amino acids. Germline CDR1 is ENHRY and CDR2 is SYGVKD. Trimming cost V 6 bases and J 4 bases, with 13 bases left between them.

The chain recombines TRBV7-9 with TRBJ2-7, with D uncertain. The CDR3 sequence is 13 residues long. The V gene's germline CDR1 is SEHNR and CDR2 FQNEAQ (reference sequence). The ends were cut back, 1 base at V and 6 bases at J, with 10 bases in the middle. CDR3 sequence reads: CASSLGLNGEQYF. Written as DNA, the CDR3 is TGTGCCAGCAGCTTAGGATTGAACGGCGAGCAGTACTTC.

The chain has TRBV18 and TRBJ2-7; 7 bases line up with TRBD2. Germline V gives CDR1 KGHSH, CDR2 LQKENI. The CDR3 runs to 13 residues. J gave up 4 bases and V 5 bases, and 5 bases lay outside the gene matches. The CDR3 here is CASSTGLVYEQYF. CDR3 nucleotide sequence: TGTGCCAGCTCAACCGGACTAGTTTACGAGCAGTACTTC.

The gene calls are TRBV7-8 and TRBJ1-2; TRBD1 matches at 8 bases. Germline V gene data show CDR1 as SGHVS and CDR2 as FQNEAQ. The trim removed 5 bases at V and 7 bases at J, leaving 9 bases unmatched. The CDR3 spans 14 residues. The CDR3 loop is CASSQDRAAGGYTF. CDR3 DNA: TGTGCCAGCAGCCAGGACAGGGCGGCGGGTGGCTACACCTTC. The full variable domain, completed using reference TRBV7-8 and TRBJ1-2, is GAGVSQSPRYKVAKRGQDVALRCDPISGHVSLFWYQQALGQGPEFLTYFQNEAQLDKSGLPSDRFFAERPEGSVSTLKIQRTQQEDSAVYLCASSQDRAAGGYTFGSGTRLTVV.

V usage is TRBV7-6 and J usage is TRBJ2-7, with 7 bases lining up with TRBD1. There are 18 residues in the CDR3. The J segment lost 2 bases and the V segment lost 5 bases, leaving 18 bases of the junction unmatched. Germline V gives CDR1 SGHVS, CDR2 FNYEAQ. As DNA, the CDR3 is TGTGCCAGCAGCCTGGGACAGACACTCCGTAGAGGTACCTACGAGCAGTACTTC. Protein: CASSLGQTLRRGTYEQYF.

V and J are TRBV11-2 and TRBJ2-7; TRBD2 agrees at 10 bases. The CDR3 length is 14 residues. Per germline, CDR1 SGHAT and CDR2 FQNNGV. With V trimmed by 4 bases and J by 6 bases, 6 bases remained unmatched. For the CDR3, the DNA is TGTGCCAGCAGCTCCGGGACTAGCGTACGCGAGCAGTACTTC. It encodes CASSSGTSVREQYF. Complete variable domain (other parts from reference TRBV11-2 and TRBJ2-7): EAGVAQSPRYKIIEKRQSVAFWCNPISGHATLYWYQQILGQGPKLLIQFQNNGVVDDSQLPKDRFSAERLKGVDSTLKIQPAKLEDSAVYLCASSSGTSVREQYFGPGTRLTVT.

The J gene is TRBJ1-1, the V gene TRBV7-8, with no clear D. Germline-derived CDR1 and CDR2 are SGHVS and FQNEAQ. This CDR3 has 14 amino acids. V was clipped by 2 bases and J by 1 base, with 8 bases between them. DNA of the CDR3: TGTGCCAGCAGCTTAACGGTCGGGAACACTGAAGCTTTCTTT. This gives the protein CASSLTVGNTEAFF.

This chain joins TRBV7-8 and TRBJ1-5, with D possibly matching TRBD1 (5 bases). The V gene lost 2 bases and the J gene lost 1 base, with 12 bases spanning the gap. The CDR3 has 16 residues. Germline V gene sequence: CDR1 SGHVS, CDR2 FQNEAQ. CDR3 residues: CASSLLTETSNQPQHF. DNA of the CDR3: TGTGCCAGCAGCTTACTGACAGAGACAAGCAATCAGCCCCAGCATTTT. The whole variable domain, filled in from reference TRBV7-8 and TRBJ1-5, reads GAGVSQSPRYKVAKRGQDVALRCDPISGHVSLFWYQQALGQGPEFLTYFQNEAQLDKSGLPSDRFFAERPEGSVSTLKIQRTQQEDSAVYLCASSLLTETSNQPQHFGDGTRLSIL.

The rearrangement joins TRBV6-5 to TRBJ2-3; no firm D call. There are 15 residues in the CDR3. The ends were cut back, 5 bases at V and 3 bases at J, with 15 bases in the middle. Germline loops: CDR1 MNHEY, CDR2 SVGAGI. CDR3 nucleotides: TGTGCCAGCAGTCCGAGGCTGGCGGTAACAGATACGCAGTATTTT. Translated: CASSPRLAVTDTQYF.

This chain connects TRBV6-5 to TRBJ1-1; a possible D gene is TRBD1 (6 bases). The germline gives CDR1 MNHEY, CDR2 SVGAGI. Trimming removed 0 bases at V and 0 bases at J, with 8 bases between. CDR3 length equals 15 residues. CDR3: CASSYSQGMNTEAFF. CDR3 DNA: TGTGCCAGCAGTTACTCCCAGGGGATGAACACTGAAGCTTTCTTT.

This clone was counted between two and nine times. Other DNA sequences in the sample encode the same CDR3. This rearrangement joins TRBV30 to TRBJ1-2; D not resolved. The V gene lost 3 bases and the J gene lost 4 bases, with 12 bases spanning the gap. Germline assignment: CDR1 GTSNPN and CDR2 SVGIG (reference sequence). This CDR3 has 13 residues. CDR3 region: CAWSGFRGYGYTF. In DNA, the CDR3 is TGTGCCTGGAGCGGTTTCAGAGGCTATGGCTACACCTTC.

This clone has a handful of counts. The rearrangement uses TRBV28 and TRBJ1-5; 7 bases align to TRBD1. V shed 5 bases, J shed 7 bases, and the junction held 8 bases outside the gene matches. The CDR3 consists of 14 residues. CDR1 is MDHEN, CDR2 SYDVKM, per germline. The CDR3 is CASSPSTGFQPQHF. CDR3 nucleotide sequence: TGTGCCAGCAGTCCCTCGACAGGGTTCCAGCCCCAGCATTTT.

The genes are TRBV2 and TRBJ1-2; TRBD1 is a possible D gene (5 bases). CDR3 length: 15 residues. Trimming cost V 4 bases and J 0 bases, with 12 bases left between them. CDR1 and CDR2 (germline): SNHLY, FYNNEI. The CDR3: CASSVGGSPNYGYTF. CDR3 DNA: TGTGCCAGCAGTGTCGGGGGGAGTCCTAACTATGGCTACACCTTC. Supplemented by reference TRBV2 and TRBJ1-2, the full variable domain reads EPEVTQTPSHQVTQMGQEVILRCVPISNHLYFYWYRQILGQKVEFLVSFYNNEISEKSEIFDDQFSVERPDGSNFTLKIRSTKLEDSAMYFCASSVGGSPNYGYTFGSGTRLTVV.

The table lists this clone with a few counts. The V gene is TRBV19, the J gene TRBJ1-2; a possible D gene is TRBD1 (5 bases). The germline CDR1 and CDR2 sequences are LNHDA and SQIVND (reference sequence). CDR3 length: 14 amino acids. V shed 5 bases and J shed 4 bases, with 14 bases lying between them. The CDR3: CASSSRRQSYGYTF. In DNA form, the CDR3 reads TGTGCCAGTAGTTCTCGAAGACAGTCCTATGGCTACACCTTC.

This sequence joins TRBV15 and TRBJ2-2; tentative D call: TRBD1 (5 bases). Trimming stripped 1 base from V and 7 bases from J, with 19 bases between. The CDR3 is made up of 17 amino acids. Germline CDR1 is LNHNV and CDR2 is YYDKDF (reference sequence). The CDR3 reads CATSRVGQGSNLGELFF. The CDR3 bases are TGTGCCACCAGCAGAGTTGGCCAGGGCTCCAACCTCGGGGAGCTGTTTTTT.

The V call is TRBV6-6, the J call TRBJ2-3, with a possible D match to TRBD1 (5 bases). Trimming took 5 bases from V and 5 from J, leaving 8 bases between them. The CDR3 extends over 12 amino acids. The germline V gene encodes CDR1 MNHNY and CDR2 SVGAGI (reference sequence). As DNA, the CDR3 is TGTGCCAGCAGTAAGCAGGGAGATACGCAGTATTTT. Translation gives CASSKQGDTQYF.

The chain joins TRBV18 to TRBJ2-3; D not certain. The CDR3 is 16 amino acids. The germline V gene has CDR1 KGHSH and CDR2 LQKENI. Trimming shortened V by 1 base and J by 2 bases, and 13 bases separated the two germline ends. The CDR3 loop is CASSPRFQAYTDTQYF. CDR3 nucleotide sequence: TGTGCCAGCTCACCACGGTTTCAGGCGTACACAGATACGCAGTATTTT.

This clone was observed many times. V and J are TRBV30 and TRBJ2-1, with 9 bases aligning to TRBD2. The trim removed 5 bases at V and 5 bases at J, leaving 4 bases unmatched. The CDR3 totals 13 residues. CDR1 and CDR2 from the germline V gene are GTSNPN and SVGIG (reference sequence). CDR3 region: CAWERGANNEQFF. CDR3 in DNA: TGTGCCTGGGAGCGGGGGGCCAACAATGAGCAGTTCTTC.

This rearrangement joins TRBV19 to TRBJ2-3, with TRBD1 identical over 8 bases. This CDR3 contains 16 residues. V lost 4 bases and J lost 1; bases outside the gene matches: 7. Germline-derived CDR1 and CDR2 are LNHDA and SQIVND (reference sequence). The CDR3 nucleotides are TGTGCCAGTAGTAGACGGACAGGGCAGGGCACAGATACGCAGTATTTT. Translated, it gives CASSRRTGQGTDTQYF.

Comments on this clone: Other DNA sequences in the same sample also yield this CDR3. This chain joins TRBV7-9 and TRBJ2-5; D remains ambiguous. Trimming shortened V by 5 bases and J by 0 bases, and 7 bases separated the two germline ends. Per germline, CDR1 SEHNR and CDR2 FQNEAQ (reference sequence). CDR3 length: 13 residues. The CDR3 DNA reads as TGTGCCAGCAGCCGCACGGACCAAGAGACCCAGTACTTC. Encoded protein: CASSRTDQETQYF.

This chain joins TRBV7-9 and TRBJ1-1; 11 bases are a match to TRBD1. V lost 3 bases, J lost 9 bases, and 9 bases stayed unmatched. Looked up from germline, CDR1 is SEHNR and CDR2 is FQNEAQ (reference sequence). The CDR3 has 15 residues. The CDR3 DNA is TGTGCCAGCAGCTTGGTCGGGACAGGGGGAGACAAAGCTTTCTTT. It yields the protein CASSLVGTGGDKAFF.

The chain carries TRBV18 and TRBJ1-3, with TRBD1 matching 8 bases. CDR3 length: 16 amino acids. V lost 5 bases and J lost 4; bases outside the gene matches: 10. Germline V lookup: CDR1 KGHSH, CDR2 LQKENI. The CDR3 sequence: CASSANQGAQGNTIYF. CDR3 DNA sequence: TGTGCCAGCTCAGCTAACCAGGGGGCGCAAGGAAACACCATATATTTT.

This rearrangement joins TRBV15 to TRBJ1-2; the D gene is possibly TRBD1 (6 bases). Trimming shortened V by 5 bases and J by 5 bases, and 12 bases separated the two germline ends. This CDR3 comprises 13 residues. CDR1 and CDR2 (germline): LNHNV, YYDKDF (reference sequence). The chain's CDR3 is CATSRDRLYGYTF. The CDR3 region has the DNA TGTGCCACCAGCCGCGACAGGCTATATGGCTACACCTTC.

This chain joins TRBV5-1 and TRBJ2-2, with D possibly being TRBD1 (6 bases). The CDR3 length is 16 residues. CDR1 and CDR2 (germline): SGHRS, YFSETQ. V was cut by 0 bases and J by 2 bases, with 11 bases left in between. As DNA, the CDR3 is TGCGCCAGCAGCTTGGATACGGACAGAAACACCGGGGAGCTGTTTTTT. Amino acid sequence: CASSLDTDRNTGELFF.